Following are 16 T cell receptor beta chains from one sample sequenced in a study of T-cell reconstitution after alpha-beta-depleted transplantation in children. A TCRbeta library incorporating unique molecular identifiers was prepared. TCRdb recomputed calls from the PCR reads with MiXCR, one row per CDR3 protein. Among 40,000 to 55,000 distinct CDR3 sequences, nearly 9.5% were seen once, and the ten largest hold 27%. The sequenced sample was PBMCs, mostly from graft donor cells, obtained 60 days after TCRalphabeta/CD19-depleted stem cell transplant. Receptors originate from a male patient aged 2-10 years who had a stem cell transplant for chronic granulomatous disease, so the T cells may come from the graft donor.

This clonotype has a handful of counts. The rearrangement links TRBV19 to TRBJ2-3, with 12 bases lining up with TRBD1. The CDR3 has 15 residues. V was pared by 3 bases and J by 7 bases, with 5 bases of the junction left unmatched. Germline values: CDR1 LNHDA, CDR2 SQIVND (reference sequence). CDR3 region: CASSIGDRGLNTQYF. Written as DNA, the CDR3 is TGTGCCAGTAGTATCGGGGACAGGGGGCTGAATACGCAGTATTTT.

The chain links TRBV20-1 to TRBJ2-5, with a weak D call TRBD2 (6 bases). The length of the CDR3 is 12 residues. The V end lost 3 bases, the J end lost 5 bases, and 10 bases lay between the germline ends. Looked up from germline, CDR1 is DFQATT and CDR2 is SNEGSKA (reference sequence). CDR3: CSARLGGETQYF. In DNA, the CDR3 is TGCAGTGCTAGGCTAGGAGGGGAGACCCAGTACTTC.

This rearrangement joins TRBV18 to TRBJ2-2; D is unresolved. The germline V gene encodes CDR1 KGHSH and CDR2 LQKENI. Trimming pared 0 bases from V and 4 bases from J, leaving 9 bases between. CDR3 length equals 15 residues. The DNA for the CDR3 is TGTGCCAGCTCACCACCGCCGTCGGGCACCGGGGAGCTGTTTTTT. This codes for CASSPPPSGTGELFF.

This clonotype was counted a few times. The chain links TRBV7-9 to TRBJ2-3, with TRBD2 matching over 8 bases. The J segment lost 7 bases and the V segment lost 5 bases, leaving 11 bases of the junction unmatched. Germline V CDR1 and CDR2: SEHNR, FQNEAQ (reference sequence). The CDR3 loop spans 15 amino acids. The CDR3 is CASSPRVGLVYTQYF. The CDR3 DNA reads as TGTGCCAGCAGCCCTCGAGTGGGACTAGTATATACGCAGTATTTT.

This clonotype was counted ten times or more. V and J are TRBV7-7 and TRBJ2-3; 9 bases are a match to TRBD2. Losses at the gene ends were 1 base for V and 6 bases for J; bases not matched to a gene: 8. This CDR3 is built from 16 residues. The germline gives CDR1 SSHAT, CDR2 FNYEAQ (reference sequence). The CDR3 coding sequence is TGTGCCAGCAGCTTAGGTTCAGCGGGAGGCGGGGATACGCAGTATTTT. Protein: CASSLGSAGGGDTQYF.

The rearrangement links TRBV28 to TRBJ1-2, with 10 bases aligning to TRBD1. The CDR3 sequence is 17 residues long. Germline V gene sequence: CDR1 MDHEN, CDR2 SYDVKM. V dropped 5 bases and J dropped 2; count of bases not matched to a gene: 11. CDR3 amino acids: CASSDRQGARKNYGYTF. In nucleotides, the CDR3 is TGTGCCAGCAGTGATCGACAGGGGGCGCGTAAAAACTATGGCTACACCTTC.

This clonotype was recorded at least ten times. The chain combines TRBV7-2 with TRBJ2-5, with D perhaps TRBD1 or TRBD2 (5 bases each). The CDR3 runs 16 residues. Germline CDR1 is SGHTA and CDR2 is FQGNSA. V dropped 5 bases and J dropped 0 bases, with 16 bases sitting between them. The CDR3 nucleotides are TGTGCCAGCAGCCCTTACCCGGGACCGTACCAAGAGACCCAGTACTTC. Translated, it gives CASSPYPGPYQETQYF.

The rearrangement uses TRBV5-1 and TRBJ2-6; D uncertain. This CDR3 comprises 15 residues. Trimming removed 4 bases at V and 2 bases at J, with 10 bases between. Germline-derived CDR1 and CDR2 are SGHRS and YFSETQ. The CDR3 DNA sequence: TGCGCCAGCAGCCCTTTTGCGCCTGGGGCCAACGTCCTGACTTTC. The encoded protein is CASSPFAPGANVLTF.

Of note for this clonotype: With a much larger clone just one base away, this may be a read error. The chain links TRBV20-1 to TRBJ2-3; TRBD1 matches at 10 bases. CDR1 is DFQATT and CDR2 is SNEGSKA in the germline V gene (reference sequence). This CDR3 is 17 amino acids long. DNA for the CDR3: TGCTGTGCTAGAGGACGACAGGGGGCGATATCAGCAGATACGCAGTATTTT. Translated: CCARGRQGAISADTQYF.

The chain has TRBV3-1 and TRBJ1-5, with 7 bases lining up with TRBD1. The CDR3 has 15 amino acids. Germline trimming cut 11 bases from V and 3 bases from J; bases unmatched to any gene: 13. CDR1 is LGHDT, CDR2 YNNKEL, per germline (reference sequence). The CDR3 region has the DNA TGTGCCTCCTGCCAGGGGGTACCTAACAATCAGCCCCAGCATTTT. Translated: CASCQGVPNNQPQHF. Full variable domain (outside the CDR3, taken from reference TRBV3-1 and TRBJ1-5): DTAVSQTPKYLVTQMGNDKSIKCEQNLGHDTMYWYKQDSKKFLKIMFSYNNKELIINETVPNRFSPKSPDKAHLNLHINSLELGDSAVYFCASCQGVPNNQPQHFGDGTRLSIL.

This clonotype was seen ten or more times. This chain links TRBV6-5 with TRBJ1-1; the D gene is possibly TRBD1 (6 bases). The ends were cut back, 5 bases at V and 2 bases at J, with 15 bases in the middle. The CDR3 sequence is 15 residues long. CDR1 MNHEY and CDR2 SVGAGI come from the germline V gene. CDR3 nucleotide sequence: TGTGCCAGCAGTCCACAGGGTTCTATCAACACTGAAGCTTTCTTT. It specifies CASSPQGSINTEAFF.

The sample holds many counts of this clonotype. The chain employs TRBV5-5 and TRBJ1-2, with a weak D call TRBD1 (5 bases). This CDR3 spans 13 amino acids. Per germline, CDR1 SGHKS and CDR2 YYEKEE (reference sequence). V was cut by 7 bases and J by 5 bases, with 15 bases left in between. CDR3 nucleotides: TGTGCCAGCCAAACCGGGGGTATATATGGCTACACCTTC. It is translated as CASQTGGIYGYTF.

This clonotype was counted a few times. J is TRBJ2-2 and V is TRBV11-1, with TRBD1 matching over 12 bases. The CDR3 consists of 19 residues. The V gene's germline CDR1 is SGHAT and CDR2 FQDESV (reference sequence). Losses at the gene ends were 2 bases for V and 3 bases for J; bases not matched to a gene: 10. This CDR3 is CASSLIVRDRGRDTGELFF. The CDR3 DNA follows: TGTGCCAGCAGCTTAATTGTACGGGACAGGGGGCGCGACACCGGGGAGCTGTTTTTT.

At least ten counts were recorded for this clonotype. CDR3 DNA sequence: TGTGCCAGCAGTTACACCTACAATGAGCAGTTCTTC. As protein: CASSYTYNEQFF. This sequence joins TRBV12-3 or TRBV12-4 and TRBJ2-1; D remains ambiguous. V was cut by 4 bases and J by 2 bases, with 3 bases left in between. CDR3 length: 12 amino acids.

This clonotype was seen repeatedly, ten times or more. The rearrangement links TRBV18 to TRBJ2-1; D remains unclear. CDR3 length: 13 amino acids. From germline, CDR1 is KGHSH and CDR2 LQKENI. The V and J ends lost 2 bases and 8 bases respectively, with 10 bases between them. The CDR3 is CASSPLGIDEQFF. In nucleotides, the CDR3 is TGTGCCAGCTCACCATTAGGTATCGATGAGCAGTTCTTC.

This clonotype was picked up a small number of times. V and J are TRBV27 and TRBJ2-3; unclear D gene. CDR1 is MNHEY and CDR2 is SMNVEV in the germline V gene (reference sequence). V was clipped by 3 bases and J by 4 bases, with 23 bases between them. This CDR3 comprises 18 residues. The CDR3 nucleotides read TGTGCCAGCAGTTTCCTTCCTTTAGCCCAAAGGATGGCAGATACGCAGTATTTT. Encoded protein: CASSFLPLAQRMADTQYF.